These 32 T cell receptor beta chains originate from one sample sequenced in a study of cytomegalovirus exposure and HLA in healthy donors listed by TCRdb under 2017. Library preparation was by the immunoSEQ multiplex PCR assay. For the multiplex PCR, a mixture combining 60 forward primers for TCR Vbeta segments and 13 reverse primers for TCR Jbeta segments was used. The table comes from immuneACCESS by way of TCRdb, which keeps in-frame sequences with V and J called. Part of the clones is missing from these tables; in studies checked, under half for an unresolved V gene and the rest for unknown reasons. Present in this sample are some 200,000 clones, roughly 80% of which were seen just once. The leading ten clones occupy 2.6% of the sample. Material for sequencing was PBMCs. The receptors derive from a woman between 50 and 59 years old in good health and CMV-seropositive.

The chain has TRBV5-4 and TRBJ2-5, with 7 nucleotides matching TRBD2. CDR3 size: 14 residues. V dropped 5 bases and J dropped 3; count of bases not matched to a gene: 7. Germline values: CDR1 SGHNT, CDR2 YYREEE (reference sequence). The CDR3 region has the DNA TGTGCCAGCAGTCGGGGGGTCGGGGAAGAGACCCAGTACTTC. As protein: CASSRGVGEETQYF.

This clone was seen only a few times. The chain joins TRBV5-4 to TRBJ2-7; 9 positions agree with TRBD2. The V gene end was trimmed by 2 bases and the J gene end by 2 bases; junction bases not matched to a gene: 2. Germline lookup yields CDR1 SGHNT and CDR2 YYREEE (reference sequence). The CDR3 sequence is 14 residues long. The CDR3 DNA reads as TGTGCCAGCAGCTTTGCTAGCGGGGCCTACGAGCAGTACTTC. Encoded protein: CASSFASGAYEQYF.

The V and J genes are TRBV4-1 and TRBJ2-7; 13 bases line up with TRBD2. V shed 3 bases, J shed 2 bases, and the junction held 1 base outside the gene matches. The germline CDR1 and CDR2 sequences are MGHRA and YSYEKL. CDR3 length: 15 residues. CDR3 sequence: CASSHGTSGAYEQYF. The CDR3 DNA follows: TGCGCCAGCAGCCACGGGACTAGCGGGGCCTACGAGCAGTACTTC.

The chain couples TRBV13 to TRBJ1-1; D unresolved. The CDR3 is 13 amino acids. The germline CDR1 and CDR2 sequences are PRHDT and FYEKMQ (reference sequence). Trimming shortened V by 2 bases and J by 1 base, and 5 bases separated the two germline ends. The CDR3 DNA follows: TGTGCCAGCAGCTTACGAGGGAACACTGAAGCTTTCTTT. Translation: CASSLRGNTEAFF.

The rearrangement links TRBV5-1 to TRBJ2-5, with D tentatively TRBD1 (5 bases). The CDR3 is 15 residues long. The germline V gene has CDR1 SGHRS and CDR2 YFSETQ. Trimming removed 5 bases from V and 5 bases from J, with 19 bases in between. CDR3 amino acids: CASRWGQSARETQYF. The CDR3 nucleotides are TGCGCCAGCAGGTGGGGCCAATCGGCTCGGGAGACCCAGTACTTC. Based on the CDR3 plus reference TRBV5-1 and TRBJ2-5, the full variable domain is KAGVTQTPRYLIKTRGQQVTLSCSPISGHRSVSWYQQTPGQGLQFLFEYFSETQRNKGNFPGRFSGRQFSNSRSEMNVSTLELGDSALYLCASRWGQSARETQYFGPGTRLLVL.

The rearrangement links TRBV5-4 to TRBJ2-5, with 7 bases that match TRBD2. Germline values: CDR1 SGHNT, CDR2 YYREEE (reference sequence). The CDR3 length is 13 residues. Trimming took 4 bases from V and 5 from J; bases not matched to a gene: 5. CDR3 coding DNA: TGTGCCAGCAGCCTTATGGGGGGGGAGACCCAGTACTTC. Its translation is CASSLMGGETQYF.

This chain joins TRBV25-1 and TRBJ2-1, with 8 bases fitting TRBD1. Per germline, CDR1 MGHDK and CDR2 SYGVNS. V was pared by 3 bases and J by 5 bases, with 6 bases of the junction left unmatched. This CDR3 comprises 15 residues. The CDR3 DNA reads TGTGCCAGCAGTGATTTAGGGACAGGAAACAATGAGCAGTTCTTC. This gives the protein CASSDLGTGNNEQFF.

A remark on this clone: One junction end does not reproduce the germline sequence, and a read error may be involved. CDR3 nucleotide sequence: TGTGCCGGCAGCTTAGTCCCGGGACTAGCGGACGAGCAGTACTTC. It specifies CAGSLVPGLADEQYF. The chain uses TRBV7-2 and TRBJ2-7, with TRBD2 matching 11 bases. Germline V gene sequence: CDR1 SGHTA, CDR2 FQGNSA. CDR3 size: 15 residues.

A remark on this clone: Compared with germline, one end of the junction differs, possibly owing to a read error. CDR3 sequence (DNA): TGCGCCAGCAGCCAATCGGAAGGCCGGGTTGAAGCTTTCTTT. As protein: CASSQSEGRVEAFF. The chain links TRBV7-2 to TRBJ1-1; D gene ambiguous. The CDR3 length is 14 residues. In germline, CDR1 is SGHTA, CDR2 FQGNSA.

The chain combines TRBV19 with TRBJ1-2; 9 positions match TRBD1. CDR1 is LNHDA and CDR2 is SQIVND in the germline V gene (reference sequence). This CDR3 is built from 16 residues. Germline trimming cut 5 bases from V and 4 bases from J; bases unmatched to any gene: 11. CDR3 residues: CASSSRTGGAGYGYTF. DNA of the CDR3: TGTGCCAGTAGTTCCCGAACAGGGGGCGCGGGCTATGGCTACACCTTC.

The rearrangement joins TRBV30 to TRBJ1-5; 7 bases map to TRBD1. J was trimmed by 6 bases and V by 0 bases; bases with no gene match: 2. The CDR3 runs to 13 residues. CDR1 is GTSNPN, CDR2 SVGIG, per germline (reference sequence). The CDR3 DNA sequence: TGTGCCTGGAGTGTTGCAGGGGGTCAGCCCCAGCATTTT. Its protein is CAWSVAGGQPQHF.

The chain recombines TRBV7-3 with TRBJ2-3; TRBD2 agrees at 8 bases. The CDR3 runs 16 residues. The germline CDR1 and CDR2 sequences are SGHTA and FQGTGA. Germline trimming cut 2 bases from V and 5 bases from J; bases unmatched to any gene: 9. CDR3 region: CASSLYGTRGLDTQYF. CDR3 nucleotide sequence: TGTGCCAGCAGCTTATATGGGACTAGAGGGCTAGATACGCAGTATTTT.

The chain has TRBV4-1 and TRBJ1-3; possibly TRBD1 for D (6 bases). This CDR3 is 15 amino acids long. V was shortened by 0 bases and J by 4 bases, with 10 bases between the two germline ends. Germline V gene lookup returns CDR1 MGHRA and CDR2 YSYEKL. CDR3 DNA sequence: TGCGCCAGCAGCCAAGAAGGGGGGGCAGGAAACACCATATATTTT. This translates into CASSQEGGAGNTIYF.

This clone was seen a handful of times. As DNA, the CDR3 is TGTGCCAGCCAAGCGGGGGTGAACACCGGGGAGCTGTTTTTT. Protein product: CASQAGVNTGELFF. The chain carries TRBV6-1 and TRBJ2-2; 8 bases are a match to TRBD2. V shed 8 bases and J 1 base; nucleotides not matched to a gene: 3. The CDR3 spans 14 residues. CDR1 MNHNS and CDR2 SASEGT come from the germline V gene.

This clone has only one observation. The gene calls are TRBV5-4 and TRBJ2-2, with TRBD2 matching 10 bases. Germline V lookup: CDR1 SGHNT, CDR2 YYREEE (reference sequence). V was clipped by 3 bases and J by 4 bases; unmatched bases: 3. This CDR3 is 15 amino acids long. The DNA of the CDR3 is TGTGCCAGCAGCTACACTAGCGGGGCCACCGGGGAGCTGTTTTTT. It specifies CASSYTSGATGELFF.

The rearrangement links TRBV4-2 to TRBJ1-2; no clear D gene. The CDR3 extends over 15 amino acids. V lost 5 bases to trimming and J lost 4 bases, with 17 bases between them. Germline assignment: CDR1 LGHNA and CDR2 YNFKEQ. CDR3 sequence: CASSSEPNNPYGYTF. CDR3 nucleotides: TGTGCCAGCAGCTCTGAACCCAACAACCCCTATGGCTACACCTTC.

To note about this clone: Germline and junction disagree at one end, which may indicate a read error. This rearrangement joins TRBV7-9 to TRBJ2-7; 7 positions agree with TRBD1. The germline V gene encodes CDR1 SEHNR and CDR2 FQNEAQ (reference sequence). The length of the CDR3 is 15 residues. In nucleotides, the CDR3 is TGTGCCAGCAGCCTAGCCGGGGCAGGGGGTTACGAGCAGTACTTC. This codes for CASSLAGAGGYEQYF. The full variable domain, in which reference TRBV7-9 and TRBJ2-7 provide the parts outside the CDR3, is DTGVSQNPRHKITKRGQNVTFRCDPISEHNRLYWYRQTLGQGPEFLTYFQNEAQLEKSRLLSDRFSAERPKGSFSTLEIQRTEQGDSAMYLCASSLAGAGGYEQYFGPGTRLTVT.

J is TRBJ1-1 and V is TRBV4-2; tentative D call: TRBD1 (5 bases). The CDR3 has 12 amino acids. Germline CDR1 and CDR2: LGHNA and YNFKEQ. V was pared by 0 bases and J by 8 bases, with 7 bases between. The CDR3 coding sequence is TGTGCCAGCAGCCAAGAAGACAGAGAAGCTTTCTTT. Its translation is CASSQEDREAFF.

The chain carries TRBV7-8 and TRBJ2-3; D is perhaps TRBD2 (5 bases). Trimming left V 4 bases short and J 6 bases short, with 17 bases between. Looked up from germline, CDR1 is SGHVS and CDR2 is FQNEAQ. The CDR3 spans 15 residues. This chain's CDR3 is CASSYGSYEGDTQYF. The DNA of the CDR3 is TGTGCCAGCAGCTATGGGTCTTATGAGGGCGATACGCAGTATTTT.

The chain recombines TRBV2 with TRBJ2-1; 7 nucleotides agree with TRBD1. J was trimmed by 4 bases and V by 6 bases; bases with no gene match: 3. The CDR3 consists of 13 residues. In germline, CDR1 is SNHLY, CDR2 FYNNEI. In nucleotides, the CDR3 is TGTGCCAGCAGACAGGGGTCTTACAATGAGCAGTTCTTC. This translates into CASRQGSYNEQFF.

This clone was observed a few times. The chain uses TRBV7-6 and TRBJ2-7; a possible D gene is TRBD2 (7 bases). V gave up 4 bases and J gave up 4 bases, with 20 bases separating them. Germline V gene lookup returns CDR1 SGHVS and CDR2 FNYEAQ. CDR3 size: 16 residues. Here the CDR3 reads CASSSLEGGPGYEQYF. CDR3 DNA sequence: TGTGCCAGCAGCTCTCTCGAGGGGGGGCCGGGGTACGAGCAGTACTTC.

In DNA form, the CDR3 reads TGTGCCAGCAGCTTAAACAATCAAGAGACCCAGTACTTC. Its protein product is CASSLNNQETQYF. The V gene is TRBV11-3, the J gene TRBJ2-5; D is ambiguous. The V gene's germline CDR1 is SGHNT and CDR2 YENEEA. Trimming removed 2 bases from V and 2 bases from J, with 6 bases in between. This CDR3 spans 13 amino acids.

The chain has TRBV10-3 and TRBJ2-5, with 7 bases fitting TRBD1. The DNA end is more similar to TRBJ2-7, so the J call may be wrong. CDR3 length: 13 amino acids. The germline gives CDR1 ENHRY, CDR2 SYGVKD. As DNA, the CDR3 is TGTGCCATCAGTGAAAACAGGGGCCACGAGCAGTACTTC. Its translation: CAISENRGHEQYF.

The rearrangement uses TRBV7-2 and TRBJ2-3, with 10 bases matching TRBD2. The CDR3 is 15 residues long. Unmatched junction bases numbered 6, after V lost 1 base and J lost 8 bases. Germline CDR1 is SGHTA and CDR2 is FQGNSA. The CDR3 DNA sequence: TGTGCCAGCAGCTTAGGGCTAGCGGGGGCGGCTACGCAGTATTTT. It yields the protein CASSLGLAGAATQYF.

The chain uses TRBV6-5 and TRBJ2-7, with 7 nucleotides matching TRBD1. This CDR3 has 13 residues. V lost 6 bases to trimming and J lost 3 bases; unmatched junction nucleotides: 5. Germline V gives CDR1 MNHEY, CDR2 SVGAGI. This chain's CDR3 is CASRGTAYYEQYF. The CDR3 DNA is TGTGCCAGCAGAGGGACAGCTTACTACGAGCAGTACTTC.

V and J are TRBV29-1 and TRBJ2-7, with TRBD1 identical over 8 bases. Per the germline V gene, CDR1 is SQVTM and CDR2 is ANQGSEA. The CDR3 extends over 12 amino acids. V shed 6 bases, J shed 6 bases, and the junction held 7 bases outside the gene matches. The CDR3 DNA follows: TGCAGCGTAGGACAGGGAATAGTCGAGCAGTACTTC. It translates to CSVGQGIVEQYF.

A single count supports this clone. The chain joins TRBV6-5 to TRBJ1-2; D is perhaps TRBD1 (5 bases). Germline V gives CDR1 MNHEY, CDR2 SVGAGI. This CDR3 has 12 amino acids. Between the trimmed V and J ends, which lost 5 bases and 5 bases, there was a span of 9 bases. The chain's CDR3 is CASSDRGYGYTF. CDR3 DNA sequence: TGTGCCAGCAGTGACAGAGGTTATGGCTACACCTTC.

This chain connects TRBV6-5 to TRBJ2-7, with unresolved D. The germline gives CDR1 MNHEY, CDR2 SVGAGI. The germline V and J ends were trimmed by 2 bases and 0 bases, with 5 bases remaining between them. CDR3 size: 13 residues. Written as DNA, the CDR3 is TGTGCCAGCAGTTACCAGGACTCCTACGAGCAGTACTTC. It specifies CASSYQDSYEQYF.

The rearrangement links TRBV19 to TRBJ2-2; 11 bases line up with TRBD2. V was pared by 10 bases and J by 2 bases, with 6 bases of the junction left unmatched. The germline V gene encodes CDR1 LNHDA and CDR2 SQIVND (reference sequence). The CDR3 is 15 amino acids. The CDR3 nucleotides read TGTGCCACCCGACTAGCGGGGACCAACACCGGGGAGCTGTTTTTT. Its translation is CATRLAGTNTGELFF. The whole variable domain, filled in from reference TRBV19 and TRBJ2-2, reads DGGITQSPKYLFRKEGQNVTLSCEQNLNHDAMYWYRQDPGQGLRLIYYSQIVNDFQKGDIAEGYSVSREKKESFPLTVTSAQKNPTAFYLCATRLAGTNTGELFFGEGSRLTVL.

This clone is a singleton in its sample. The genes are TRBV5-5 and TRBJ1-2, with TRBD1 matching over 10 bases. Germline loops: CDR1 SGHKS, CDR2 YYEKEE (reference sequence). The CDR3 contains 16 residues. Trimming at V came to 4 bases and at J to 4 bases, leaving 10 bases not matched to a gene. Here the CDR3 reads CASSSSGQGKGYGYTF. CDR3 DNA sequence: TGTGCCAGCAGCAGCTCGGGACAGGGGAAAGGCTATGGCTACACCTTC.

The chain joins TRBV5-1 to TRBJ2-1, with 7 positions matching TRBD2. The CDR3 length is 14 residues. Trimming cost V 7 bases and J 3 bases; bases outside gene matches: 7. Germline V gene data show CDR1 as SGHRS and CDR2 as YFSETQ. In DNA, the CDR3 is TGCGCCAGCTGGGGGGGGGAACTCTACAATGAGCAGTTCTTC. Its translation is CASWGGELYNEQFF.

The chain links TRBV5-1 to TRBJ2-1, with TRBD1 matching 9 bases. V dropped 3 bases and J dropped 6; count of bases not matched to a gene: 10. From germline, CDR1 is SGHRS and CDR2 YFSETQ. This CDR3 contains 16 residues. The CDR3 region has the DNA TGCGCCAGCAGCTCGACCGGGACAGGGATTATCAATGAGCAGTTCTTC. Translated: CASSSTGTGIINEQFF.